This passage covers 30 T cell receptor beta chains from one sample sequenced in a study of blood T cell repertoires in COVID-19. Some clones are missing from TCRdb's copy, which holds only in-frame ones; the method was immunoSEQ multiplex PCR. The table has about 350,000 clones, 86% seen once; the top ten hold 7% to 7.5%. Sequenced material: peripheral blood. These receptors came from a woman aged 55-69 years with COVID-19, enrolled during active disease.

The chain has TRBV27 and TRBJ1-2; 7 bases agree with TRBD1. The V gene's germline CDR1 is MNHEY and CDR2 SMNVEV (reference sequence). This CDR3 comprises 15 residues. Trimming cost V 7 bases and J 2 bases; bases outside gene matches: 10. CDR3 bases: TGTGCCAGCAAAGTTTACAGGGGCAGGAACTATGGCTACACCTTC. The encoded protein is CASKVYRGRNYGYTF.

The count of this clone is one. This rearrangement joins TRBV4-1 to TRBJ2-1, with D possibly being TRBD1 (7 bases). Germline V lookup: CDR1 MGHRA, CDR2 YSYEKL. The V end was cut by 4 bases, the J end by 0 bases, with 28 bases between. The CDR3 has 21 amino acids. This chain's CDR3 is CASSRAGTAYWNPSSYNEQFF. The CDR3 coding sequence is TGCGCCAGCAGCCGGGCGGGGACAGCCTACTGGAACCCGAGCTCCTACAATGAGCAGTTCTTC.

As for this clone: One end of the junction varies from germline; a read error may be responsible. CDR3 coding DNA: TGTGCCAGCAGCCCCCGGGACAGGGGGGGTTTT. The encoded protein is CASSPRDRGGF. This sequence joins TRBV9 and TRBJ2-3; 11 bases are a match to TRBD1. The CDR3 length is 11 residues. The V gene's germline CDR1 is SGDLS and CDR2 YYNGEE.

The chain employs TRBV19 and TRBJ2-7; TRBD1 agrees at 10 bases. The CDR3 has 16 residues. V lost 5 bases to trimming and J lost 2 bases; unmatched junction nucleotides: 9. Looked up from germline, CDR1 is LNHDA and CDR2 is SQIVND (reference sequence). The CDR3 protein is CASSDLGTGDAYEQYF. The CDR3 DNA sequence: TGTGCCAGTAGTGACTTGGGGACAGGGGATGCCTACGAGCAGTACTTC.

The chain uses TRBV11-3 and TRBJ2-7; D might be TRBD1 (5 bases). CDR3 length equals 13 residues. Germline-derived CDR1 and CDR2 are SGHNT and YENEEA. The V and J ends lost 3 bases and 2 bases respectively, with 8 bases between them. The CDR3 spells CASSFQGTYEQYF. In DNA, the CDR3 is TGTGCCAGCAGCTTCCAGGGTACCTACGAGCAGTACTTC. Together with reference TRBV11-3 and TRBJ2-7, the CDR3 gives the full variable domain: EAGVVQSPRYKIIEKKQPVAFWCNPISGHNTLYWYLQNLGQGPELLIRYENEEAVDDSQLPKDRFSAERLKGVDSTLKIQPAELGDSAVYLCASSFQGTYEQYFGPGTRLTVT.

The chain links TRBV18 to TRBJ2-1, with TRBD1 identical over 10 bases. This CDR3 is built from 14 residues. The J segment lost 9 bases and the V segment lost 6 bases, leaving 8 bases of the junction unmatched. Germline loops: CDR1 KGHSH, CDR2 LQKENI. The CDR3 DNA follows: TGTGCCAGCTCCCGACAGGGGGCAGAGGGTGAGCAGTTCTTC. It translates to CASSRQGAEGEQFF.

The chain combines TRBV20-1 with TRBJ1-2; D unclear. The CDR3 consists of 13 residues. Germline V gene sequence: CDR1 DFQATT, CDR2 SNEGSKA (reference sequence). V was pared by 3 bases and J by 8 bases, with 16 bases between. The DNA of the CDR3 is TGCAGTGCTAGTTTGGCAGGTCTCGGAGGCTACACCTTC. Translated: CSASLAGLGGYTF.

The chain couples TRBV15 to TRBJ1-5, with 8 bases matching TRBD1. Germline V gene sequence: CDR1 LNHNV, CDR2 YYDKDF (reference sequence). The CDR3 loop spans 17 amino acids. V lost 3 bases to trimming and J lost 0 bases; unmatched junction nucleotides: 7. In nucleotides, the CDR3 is TGTGCCACCAGCAGGGAAGGACAGGGCGGTAGCAATCAGCCCCAGCATTTT. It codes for CATSREGQGGSNQPQHF.

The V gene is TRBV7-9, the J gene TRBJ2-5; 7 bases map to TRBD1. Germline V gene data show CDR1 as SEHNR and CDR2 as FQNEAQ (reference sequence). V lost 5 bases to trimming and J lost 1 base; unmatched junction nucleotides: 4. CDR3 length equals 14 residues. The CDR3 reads CASSQQGIQETQYF. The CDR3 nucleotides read TGTGCCAGCAGCCAACAGGGGATCCAAGAGACCCAGTACTTC.

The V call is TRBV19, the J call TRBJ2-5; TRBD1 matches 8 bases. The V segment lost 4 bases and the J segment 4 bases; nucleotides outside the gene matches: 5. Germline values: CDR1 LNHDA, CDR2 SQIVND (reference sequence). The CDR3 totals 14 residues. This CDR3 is CASSSPGGIETQYF. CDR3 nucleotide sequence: TGTGCCAGTAGTAGTCCAGGGGGCATAGAGACCCAGTACTTC.

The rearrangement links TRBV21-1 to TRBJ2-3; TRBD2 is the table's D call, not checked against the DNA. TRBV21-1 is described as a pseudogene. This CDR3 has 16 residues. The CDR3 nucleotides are TGTGCCAGCAGCGCTGGACGGGGACTTAGCACAGATACGCAGTATTTT. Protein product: CASSAGRGLSTDTQYF.

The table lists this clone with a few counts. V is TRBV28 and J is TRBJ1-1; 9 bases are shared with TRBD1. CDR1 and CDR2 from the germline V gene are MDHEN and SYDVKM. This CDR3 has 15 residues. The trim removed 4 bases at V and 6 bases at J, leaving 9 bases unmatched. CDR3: CASSSVGQGIAEAFF. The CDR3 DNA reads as TGTGCCAGCAGTTCCGTTGGACAGGGGATCGCTGAAGCTTTCTTT.

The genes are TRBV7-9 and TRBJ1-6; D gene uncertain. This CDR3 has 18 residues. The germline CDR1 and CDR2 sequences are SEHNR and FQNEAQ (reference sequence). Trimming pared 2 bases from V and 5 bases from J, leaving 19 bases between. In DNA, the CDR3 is TGTGCCAGCAGCTTACCCCCAGGAAAAAACCCTAATAATTCACCCCTCCACTTT. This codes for CASSLPPGKNPNNSPLHF.

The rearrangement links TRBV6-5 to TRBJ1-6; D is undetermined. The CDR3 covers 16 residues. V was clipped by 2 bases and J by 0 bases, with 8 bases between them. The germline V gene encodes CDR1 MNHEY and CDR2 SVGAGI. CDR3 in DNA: TGTGCCAGCAGTTACCGAGATAGCTCCTATAATTCACCCCTCCACTTT. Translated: CASSYRDSSYNSPLHF.

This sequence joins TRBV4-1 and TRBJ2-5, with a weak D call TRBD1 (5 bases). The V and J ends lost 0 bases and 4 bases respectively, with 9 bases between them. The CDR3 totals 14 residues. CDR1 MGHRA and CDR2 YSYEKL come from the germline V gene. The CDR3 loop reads CASSQDGAGETQYF. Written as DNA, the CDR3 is TGCGCCAGCAGCCAAGATGGGGCTGGAGAGACCCAGTACTTC.

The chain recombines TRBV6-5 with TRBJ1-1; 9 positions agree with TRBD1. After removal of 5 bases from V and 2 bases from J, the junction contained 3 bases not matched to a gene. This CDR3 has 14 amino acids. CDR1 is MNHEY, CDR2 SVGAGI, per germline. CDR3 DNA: TGTGCCAGCAGTCTGACAGGGGGAAACACTGAAGCTTTCTTT. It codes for CASSLTGGNTEAFF.

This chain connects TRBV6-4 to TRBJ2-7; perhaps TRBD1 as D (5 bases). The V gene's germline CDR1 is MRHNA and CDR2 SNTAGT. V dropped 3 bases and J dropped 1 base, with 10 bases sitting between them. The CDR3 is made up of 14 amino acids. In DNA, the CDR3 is TGTGCCAGCAGTGAGTCAGGGATGTCCTACGAGCAGTACTTC. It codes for CASSESGMSYEQYF.

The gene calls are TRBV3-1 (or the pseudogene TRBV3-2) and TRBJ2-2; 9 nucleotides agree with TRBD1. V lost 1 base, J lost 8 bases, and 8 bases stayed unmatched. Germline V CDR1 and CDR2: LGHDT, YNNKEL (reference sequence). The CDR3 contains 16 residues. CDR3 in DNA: TGTGCCAGCAGCCAAGTCCGGGACAGGGTTTTAGGGGAGCTGTTTTTT. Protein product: CASSQVRDRVLGELFF.

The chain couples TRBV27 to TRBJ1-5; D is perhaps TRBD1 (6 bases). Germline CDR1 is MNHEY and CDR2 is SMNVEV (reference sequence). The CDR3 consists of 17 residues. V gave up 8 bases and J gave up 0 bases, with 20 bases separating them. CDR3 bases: TGTGCCAGCTCCGGAGCTCTGACAGGTTATAGCAATCAGCCCCAGCATTTT. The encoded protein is CASSGALTGYSNQPQHF.

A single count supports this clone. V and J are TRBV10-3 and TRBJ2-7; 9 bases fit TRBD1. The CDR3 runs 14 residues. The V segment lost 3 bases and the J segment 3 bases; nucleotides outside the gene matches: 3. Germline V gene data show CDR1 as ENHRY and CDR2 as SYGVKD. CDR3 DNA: TGTGCCATCAGTGACGGGACAGGGTACTACGAGCAGTACTTC. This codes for CAISDGTGYYEQYF.

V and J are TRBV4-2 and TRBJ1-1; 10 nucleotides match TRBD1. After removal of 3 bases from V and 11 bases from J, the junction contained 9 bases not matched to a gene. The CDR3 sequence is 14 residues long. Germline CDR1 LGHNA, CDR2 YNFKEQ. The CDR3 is CASSQDRGASYAFF. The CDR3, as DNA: TGTGCCAGCAGCCAGGACAGGGGGGCCTCTTATGCTTTCTTT.

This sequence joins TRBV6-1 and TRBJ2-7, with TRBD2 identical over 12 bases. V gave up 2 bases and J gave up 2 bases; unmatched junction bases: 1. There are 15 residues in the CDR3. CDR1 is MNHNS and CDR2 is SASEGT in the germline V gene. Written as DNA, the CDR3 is TGTGCCAGCAGTGAACGACTAGCGGGGGCCTACGAGCAGTACTTC. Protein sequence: CASSERLAGAYEQYF.

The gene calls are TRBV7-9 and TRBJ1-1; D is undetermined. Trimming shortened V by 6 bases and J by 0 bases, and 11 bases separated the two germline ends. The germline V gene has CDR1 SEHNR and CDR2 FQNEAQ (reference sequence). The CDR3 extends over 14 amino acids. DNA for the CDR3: TGTGCCAGCAGGTCGGGAGGGATGAACACTGAAGCTTTCTTT. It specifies CASRSGGMNTEAFF.

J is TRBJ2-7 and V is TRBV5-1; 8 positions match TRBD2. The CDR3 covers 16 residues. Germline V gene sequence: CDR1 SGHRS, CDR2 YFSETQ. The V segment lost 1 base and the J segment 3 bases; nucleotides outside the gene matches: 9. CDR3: CASSLTAGASFYEQYF. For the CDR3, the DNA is TGCGCCAGCAGCTTGACAGCGGGGGCCTCTTTCTACGAGCAGTACTTC.

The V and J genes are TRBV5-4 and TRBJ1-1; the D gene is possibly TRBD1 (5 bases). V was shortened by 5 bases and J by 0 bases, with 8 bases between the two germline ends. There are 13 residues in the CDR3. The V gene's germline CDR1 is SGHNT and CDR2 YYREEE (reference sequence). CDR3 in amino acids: CASRKDMNTEAFF. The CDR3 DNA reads TGTGCCAGCAGGAAGGACATGAACACTGAAGCTTTCTTT.

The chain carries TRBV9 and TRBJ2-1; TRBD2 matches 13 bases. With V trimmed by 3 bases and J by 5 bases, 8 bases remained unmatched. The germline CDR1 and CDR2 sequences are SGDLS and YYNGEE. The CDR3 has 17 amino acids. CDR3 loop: CASSAPLAGGPHNEQFF. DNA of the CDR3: TGTGCCAGCAGCGCCCCACTAGCGGGGGGGCCCCACAATGAGCAGTTCTTC.

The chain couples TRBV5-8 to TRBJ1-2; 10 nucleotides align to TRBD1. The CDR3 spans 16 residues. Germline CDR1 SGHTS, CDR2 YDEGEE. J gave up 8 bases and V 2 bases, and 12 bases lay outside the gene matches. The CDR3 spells CASSLGTGAPSGGYTF. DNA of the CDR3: TGTGCCAGCAGCTTAGGGACAGGGGCTCCCTCGGGCGGCTACACCTTC.

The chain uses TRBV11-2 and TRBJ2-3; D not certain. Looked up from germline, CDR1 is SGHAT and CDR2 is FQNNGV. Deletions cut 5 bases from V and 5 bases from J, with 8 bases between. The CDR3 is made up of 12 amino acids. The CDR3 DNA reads TGTGCCAGCAGCCGTGTCGTAGATACGCAGTATTTT. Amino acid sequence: CASSRVVDTQYF.

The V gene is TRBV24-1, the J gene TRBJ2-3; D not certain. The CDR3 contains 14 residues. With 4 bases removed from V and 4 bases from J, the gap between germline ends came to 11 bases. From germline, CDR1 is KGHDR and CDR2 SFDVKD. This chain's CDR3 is CATSDPTQADTQYF. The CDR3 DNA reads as TGTGCCACCAGTGACCCTACGCAGGCAGATACGCAGTATTTT.

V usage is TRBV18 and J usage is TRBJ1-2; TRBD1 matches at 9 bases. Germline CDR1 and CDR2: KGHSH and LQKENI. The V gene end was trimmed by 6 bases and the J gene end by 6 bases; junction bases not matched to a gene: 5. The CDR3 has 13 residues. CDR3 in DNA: TGTGCCAGCTCGGAACAGGGGGCACATGGCTACACCTTC. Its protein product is CASSEQGAHGYTF.